Listed here are 9 T cell receptor beta chains from one sample, sequenced in a study of high-grade serous ovarian cancer treatment subgroups. The protocol was immunoSEQ multiplex PCR, while the TCRdb copy is restricted to in-frame clones and leaves out a portion. The sample includes approximately 5,700 clones, roughly 77% of them seen just once. Tumor samples were obtained before definitive surgery or chemotherapy. The sequencing input was tumor tissue. These receptor sequences come from a human donor with high-grade serous ovarian cancer.

The chain employs TRBV7-2 and TRBJ2-3, with 8 bases that match TRBD1. The trim removed 5 bases at V and 2 bases at J, leaving 9 bases unmatched. The V gene's germline CDR1 is SGHTA and CDR2 FQGNSA. The CDR3 is made up of 16 amino acids. The DNA for the CDR3 is TGTGCCAGCAGCCCGCCCGGACAGGGTATCACAGATACGCAGTATTTT. Translated: CASSPPGQGITDTQYF. The variable domain in full, with the rest retrieved from reference TRBV7-2 and TRBJ2-3, is GAGVSQSPSNKVTEKGKDVELRCDPISGHTALYWYRQSLGQGLEFLIYFQGNSAPDKSGLPSDRFSAERTGGSVSTLTIQRTQQEDSAVYLCASSPPGQGITDTQYFGPGTRLTVL.

This clone came up once. The V gene is TRBV13, the J gene TRBJ2-7; maybe TRBD2 (6 bases). This CDR3 is 15 amino acids long. Germline assignment: CDR1 PRHDT and CDR2 FYEKMQ (reference sequence). Trimming stripped 3 bases from V and 4 bases from J, with 16 bases between. CDR3 in amino acids: CASSLRIKGTYEQYF. The CDR3 nucleotides are TGTGCCAGCAGCTTGCGGATCAAGGGGACTTACGAGCAGTACTTC.

Only one count was recorded for this clone. The chain carries TRBV7-9 and TRBJ1-2, with TRBD1 matching over 8 bases. Germline lookup yields CDR1 SEHNR and CDR2 FQNEAQ (reference sequence). This CDR3 contains 12 residues. V lost 3 bases and J lost 7; bases outside the gene matches: 1. As DNA, the CDR3 is TGTGCCAGCAGCTTGGACAGGGCTGGCTACACCTTC. Encoded protein: CASSLDRAGYTF.

This chain connects TRBV5-4 to TRBJ1-4, with a weak D call TRBD1 (6 bases). Between the trimmed V and J ends, which lost 3 bases and 4 bases, there was a span of 13 bases. CDR1 and CDR2 from the germline V gene are SGHNT and YYREEE (reference sequence). The CDR3 sequence is 15 residues long. The CDR3 reads CASSYRTAFNEKLFF. CDR3 in DNA: TGTGCCAGCAGCTACCGGACAGCATTTAATGAAAAACTGTTTTTT.

The chain couples TRBV2 to TRBJ1-2; TRBD1 aligns across 7 bases. CDR1 is SNHLY, CDR2 FYNNEI, per germline. Germline trimming cut 1 base from V and 0 bases from J; bases unmatched to any gene: 2. The CDR3 contains 15 residues. The CDR3 region has the DNA TGTGCCAGCAGTGAAGTAACAGGGGCTAACTATGGCTACACCTTC. It encodes CASSEVTGANYGYTF.

This chain connects TRBV11-2 to TRBJ1-2; unclear D gene. The V gene lost 0 bases and the J gene lost 8 bases, with 7 bases spanning the gap. The CDR3 runs to 12 residues. CDR1 and CDR2 from the germline V gene are SGHAT and FQNNGV. CDR3 DNA sequence: TGTGCCAGCAGCTTAGATGTGGGGGGCTACACCTTC. It codes for CASSLDVGGYTF. Variable domain in full (rest from reference TRBV11-2 and TRBJ1-2): EAGVAQSPRYKIIEKRQSVAFWCNPISGHATLYWYQQILGQGPKLLIQFQNNGVVDDSQLPKDRFSAERLKGVDSTLKIQPAKLEDSAVYLCASSLDVGGYTFGSGTRLTVV.

The rearrangement uses TRBV9 and TRBJ1-3; no clear D gene. The CDR3 has 16 amino acids. V lost 0 bases and J 0 bases, leaving 10 bases between the germline ends. Germline V gives CDR1 SGDLS, CDR2 YYNGEE. CDR3 loop: CASSVGVAFSGNTIYF. The CDR3 nucleotides are TGTGCCAGCAGCGTAGGCGTGGCATTCTCTGGAAACACCATATATTTT.

The chain is built from TRBV7-7 and TRBJ2-7, with 10 bases aligning to TRBD1. The CDR3 extends over 15 amino acids. Germline V lookup: CDR1 SSHAT, CDR2 FNYEAQ (reference sequence). The V and J ends lost 8 bases and 6 bases, in that order; junction bases with no gene match: 13. CDR3 residues: CASSPYLGTGVEQYF. In DNA form, the CDR3 reads TGTGCCAGCTCCCCTTATCTCGGGACAGGGGTCGAGCAGTACTTC.

The chain recombines TRBV28 with TRBJ2-3, with 10 nucleotides matching TRBD2. The V segment lost 3 bases and the J segment 6 bases; nucleotides outside the gene matches: 6. This CDR3 region has 15 residues. Germline V CDR1 and CDR2: MDHEN, SYDVKM. CDR3 nucleotides: TGTGCCAGCAGTTTTTGGACTAGCGGAATGGATACGCAGTATTTT. Protein: CASSFWTSGMDTQYF. The full variable domain, rest sourced from reference TRBV28 and TRBJ2-3, is DVKVTQSSRYLVKRTGEKVFLECVQDMDHENMFWYRQDPGLGLRLIYFSYDVKMKEKGDIPEGYSVSREKKERFSLILESASTNQTSMYLCASSFWTSGMDTQYFGPGTRLTVL.